This TCR beta chain is from a study of Graves' ophthalmopathy and Graves' hyperthyroidism. Broader study findings: Most expanded clonotypes from thyroid (those above 0.001 frequency) were also found in blood.

As the template, RNA transcripts were used to amplify TCR beta CDR3 regions. The first-round RT-PCR employed HTBI primers together with the Qiagen OneStep RT-PCR kit. A multiplex PCR was then performed as the second round. Each CDR3 protein gets one entry after TCRdb re-called the multiplex PCR reads with MiXCR. The sample holds some 350,000 distinct CDR3 sequences, about 18% seen once. Only a few counts were recorded for this clonotype. Antigen specificity is unknown. Hyperthyroidism was considered stable when no ophthalmopathy appeared within 18 months of follow-up. Enrolled hyperthyroidism patients had a new diagnosis, a duration under 2 months, and an age of 18 to 65. Germline V lookup: CDR1 KGHSH, CDR2 LQKENI. Losses at the gene ends were 0 bases for V and 5 bases for J; bases not matched to a gene: 5. This CDR3 region has 15 residues.

The J gene is TRBJ2-7, the V gene TRBV18; TRBD1 matches at 9 bases. Sequenced: peripheral blood. This TCR derives from an adult woman with stable Graves' hyperthyroidism. As DNA, the CDR3 is TGTGCCAGCTCACCACCAAACAGGGGGCAGGACGAGCAGTACTTC. Its protein product is CASSPPNRGQDEQYF.